This entry is about one T cell receptor beta chain. The antigen it binds to is not known. The input lacks base qualities; no much larger clone sits a single base away. The CDR3 numbers 13 residues from cysteine through phenylalanine. The CDR3 DNA has 39 bases and is translated from base 1. Trimmed from V: 3 bases; trimmed from J: 7 bases; junction bases lacking a gene match: 5. The germline V gene (reference sequence) supplies CDR1 LNHDA and CDR2 SQIVND. These data belong to a study of STAT3 mutations in large granular lymphocyte leukemia (dated by TCRdb to between 2017 and 2020). The study in broad terms: About half of the T-LGLL patients who underwent longitudinal sequencing carried canonical activating STAT3 mutations. More than half of T-LGLL patients received one or more immunosuppressive therapy regimens, with hematologic response in over 35% of those treated. To reconstruct clonal hierarchy and dynamics, serial deep sequencing of TCRbeta CDR3 and STAT3 was performed in patients with T-cell large granular lymphocyte leukemia. Eighteen representative T-LGLL cases were selected from an initial cohort of 200 to 250 LGL patients for longitudinal TCRbeta and STAT3 sequencing. As controls within the study, a couple of patients with natural killer LGL leukemia were also sequenced longitudinally. Each patient was sequenced at an average of around 4 time points, ranging from 2 to 8 samplings.

Results and caveats for the whole study, not just this receptor: Linking therapy response to changes in TCR clonal burden was complicated by variable intervals between samplings and by differing treatment regimens. Dominant TCR clone burden was found to exceed STAT3 mutant burden in several patients, suggesting that STAT3 mutation arose secondarily within a pre-expanded clone. TCR clonotype switching after therapy was seen in about 30% of the 18 patients, with all newly emerging clones being STAT3 wild type. Because no samples were available when a clone first appeared, clonal expansion had to be inferred from samplings taken at other points. Because codominant clonotypes persisted in some patients, a small but highly pathogenic clone may have been missed. At least one immunodominant TCRbeta clonotype was identified in every T-LGLL patient, and multiple immunodominant subclonotypes were identified in about half of the T-LGLL patients.

The same DNA, extracted from blood mononuclear cells, served for both TCR sequencing and STAT3 sequencing. TCRbeta libraries were sequenced on an Illumina MiSeq, averaging around 41,000 productive templates per sample. Multiplex PCR amplification was used to generate TCRbeta CDR3 libraries with the immunoSEQ assay. On the authors' methods: Following a previously defined approach, repertoire diversity was calculated, and values close to 0 point to extremely monoclonal samples. The clones in this table, taken by TCRdb from immuneACCESS, are in-frame only. Not every clone is retained; where verified, under half of the shortfall comes from an unresolved V gene, and the cause of the rest is unknown. V and J calls and clone size come straight from that table; D and trimming were deduced from the DNA. This sample lists some 9,800 clones; roughly 85% were detected once. 27% of the sample is taken by the ten largest.

This chain joins TRBV19 to TRBJ1-2, and TRBD1 matches 7 of the central bases. The clonotype comes from a man in his 60s with T-cell large granular lymphocyte leukemia. Some clones in this sample may be carry-over from other donors' samples. The age is the age at diagnosis. Sequencing was carried out using peripheral blood mononuclear cells. The CDR3 in this case is CASSIEGASGYTF. The bases are TGTGCCAGTAGTATCGAGGGGGCGAGTGGCTACACCTTC.